This T cell receptor (beta chain) was identified in a study of T cells expressing NK-cell markers (dated by TCRdb to about 2020). About the study as a whole: In sorted CD3+CD56+NKG2C+, CD3+CD56+NKG2C- and CD3+CD56-NKG2C+ T-cell subsets from eight or nine donors, TCR beta-chain repertoires were profiled. Among the eight sequenced donors, seven were HCMV-seropositive and one was HCMV-seronegative. Libraries were sequenced as 2 x 150 bp reads on Illumina HiSeq 2000/2500, MiSeq or NextSeq. The study sequenced eight donors, all healthy volunteers chosen at random: three men and five women.

Points on this clonotype: Its specific antigen is unknown.

Via the germline V gene, CDR1 is LGHNA and CDR2 YSLEER. The CDR3, cysteine through phenylalanine, is 16 amino acids long. No DNA has been recorded. A commercial ELISA kit detecting HCMV-specific IgG in serum was used to determine HCMV serostatus. Peripheral blood mononuclear cells were isolated from blood by Ficoll density gradient centrifugation. What the research found in general, with its limitations: In roughly 6 donors, the dominant CD3+CD56+NKG2C+ clonotypes ranked among the top 10 CD8+ clonotypes, making up 1.0-7.0% of CD8+ T cells. Whether the expanded NKG2C-expressing T cell clones were specific for HCMV antigens remained unclear. Those dominant clonotypes were again the most abundant among CD3+CD56-NKG2C+ cells in a handful of donors, at roughly 25-60.1%.

Instrument on record: Illumina HiSeq 2000. The TCR beta cDNA libraries were made using 5'RACE template switching, a step that added both a universal primer site and unique molecular identifiers. cDNA synthesis was primed from the TCR beta constant segment, followed by two successive PCR amplification steps. Processing in the source paper ran as follows. MIGEC was used to demultiplex reads and group reads by UMI, and MiTCR was used to assemble and quantify clonotypes. To exclude erroneous sequences, any TCR cDNA sequence not supported by at least two reads was discarded. The tcR package was used for downstream repertoire analysis, and clonotypes were matched between fractions using CDR3 nucleotide sequence together with V segment. VDJmatch was used to annotate antigen specificity against VDJdb, with one amino acid substitution allowed in CDR3. TCRdb reprocessed the reads, so every CDR3 protein sequence counts as one entry and DNA is not shown. These V and J calls rely on TCRdb rather than the paper's analysis. This sample's records show about 550,000 distinct CDR3 sequences. Of the sample, 3% to 4.5% falls within the top ten clones.

The chain is assembled from TRBV4-3 and TRBJ2-7. The receptor was derived from a man aged 18 to 29 in good health. Donor details come from another sample of the same person, matched by shared clones. Sequenced sample: blood T cells: a sorted CD56 or NKG2C T cell subset, CD4+ or CD8+ T cells, or bulk PBMC T cells (not recorded which). The CDR3 here reads CASSQGLDRTPYEQYF.